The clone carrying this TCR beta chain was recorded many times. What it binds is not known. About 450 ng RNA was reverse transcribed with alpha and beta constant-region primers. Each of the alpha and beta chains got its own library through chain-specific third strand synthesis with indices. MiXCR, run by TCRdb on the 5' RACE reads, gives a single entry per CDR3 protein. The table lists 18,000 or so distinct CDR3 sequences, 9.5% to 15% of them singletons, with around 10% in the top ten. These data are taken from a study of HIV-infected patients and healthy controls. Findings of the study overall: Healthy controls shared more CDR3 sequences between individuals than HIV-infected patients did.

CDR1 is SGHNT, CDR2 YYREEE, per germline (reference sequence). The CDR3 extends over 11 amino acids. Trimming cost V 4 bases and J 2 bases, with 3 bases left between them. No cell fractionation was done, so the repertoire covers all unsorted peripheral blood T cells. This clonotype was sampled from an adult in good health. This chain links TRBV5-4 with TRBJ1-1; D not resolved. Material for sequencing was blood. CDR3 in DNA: TGTGCCAGCAGCATTAACACTGAAGCTTTCTTT. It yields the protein CASSINTEAFF. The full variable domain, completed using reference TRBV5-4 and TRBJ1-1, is ETGVTQSPTHLIKTRGQQVTLRCSSQSGHNTVSWYQQALGQGPQFIFQYYREEENGRGNFPPRFSGLQFPNYSSELNVNALELDDSALYLCASSINTEAFFGQGTRLTVV.